What follows describes a single T cell receptor (beta chain). Using immunoSEQ multiplex PCR, the repertoire was profiled, and TCRdb retains in-frame clones only, with some absent. The table records a few hundred thousand clones, nearly 97% of them present only once. Naive CD8 isolation took CD45RO-negative cells positively selected for CCR7 and excluded terminally differentiated effector memory CD45RA+ cells. Germline-derived CDR1 and CDR2 are MNHEY and SMNVEV (reference sequence). CDR3 length equals 14 residues. The V end was cut by 6 bases, the J end by 0 bases, with 11 bases between. This sample was included in a study of shared clonotypes between healthy human individuals. Study background: Three plates were used per donor for CD4 naive, three for CD4 memory, two for CD8 naive and one for CD8 memory.

The receptor was isolated from a woman younger than 45 in good health. The chain joins TRBV27 to TRBJ1-1; D is undetermined. Sequencing input: naive CD8+ T cells sorted from blood. In DNA, the CDR3 is TGTGCCAGCAGCTTACGGTTCATGAACACTGAAGCTTTCTTT. Its protein product is CASSLRFMNTEAFF.